Presented here are 22 T cell receptor beta chains from one specimen sequenced in a study of metastatic and nonmetastatic thyroid tumors. TCRdb reanalyzed the PCR reads via MiXCR. In the table there are 12,000 to 15,000 clones, about a quarter of which are singletons. Before thyroid surgery, none of the patients had received any treatment. Sequencing used tumor tissue. These receptors came from a female donor with papillary thyroid cancer or a benign thyroid nodule (not recorded which). Some clones in this sample may be carry-over from other donors' samples.

The chain joins TRBV12-3 or TRBV12-4 to TRBJ2-2; 8 bases are shared with TRBD2. This CDR3 has 18 residues. Trimming removed 4 bases from V and 7 bases from J; junction bases left unmatched: 17. The CDR3 sequence is CASSSLGVSGRGVGELFF. The CDR3 DNA reads as TGTGCCAGCAGTTCGCTAGGGGTGAGCGGGAGAGGAGTCGGGGAGCTGTTTTTT.

Points on this clone: A junction end diverges from the germline sequence, so it may reflect a read error. This chain links TRBV19 with TRBJ2-3, with D unresolved. The CDR3 totals 18 residues. Germline CDR1 LNHDA, CDR2 SQIVND (reference sequence). CDR3 in amino acids: CASQHRVFVAVGTDMQYF. The CDR3 DNA reads as TGTGCCAGCCAACATCGGGTTTTCGTGGCAGTGGGCACAGATATGCAGTATTTT.

This sequence joins TRBV6-1 and TRBJ2-7, with a tentative D call TRBD2 (6 bases). V lost 6 bases, J lost 2 bases, and 14 bases lay in between. The V gene's germline CDR1 is MNHNS and CDR2 SASEGT. CDR3 length: 14 residues. The CDR3 bases are TGTGCCAGCAGCCAAGGGGACTTAGCCTACGAGCAGTACTTC. It translates to CASSQGDLAYEQYF.

In its sample, this clone was seen many times. The chain couples TRBV5-1 to TRBJ2-3, with TRBD2 identical over 7 bases. The CDR3 loop spans 15 amino acids. CDR1 and CDR2 (germline): SGHRS, YFSETQ. With 0 bases clipped from V and 0 bases from J, the junction kept 1 base outside the gene matches. CDR3 coding DNA: TGCGCCAGCAGCTTGGTTAGCGGGAGCACAGATACGCAGTATTTT. This gives the protein CASSLVSGSTDTQYF. The variable domain in full, completed from reference TRBV5-1 and TRBJ2-3, reads KAGVTQTPRYLIKTRGQQVTLSCSPISGHRSVSWYQQTPGQGLQFLFEYFSETQRNKGNFPGRFSGRQFSNSRSEMNVSTLELGDSALYLCASSLVSGSTDTQYFGPGTRLTVL.

This clone was found a few times. The rearrangement uses TRBV6-2 or TRBV6-3 and TRBJ1-6, with D maybe TRBD1 (5 bases). The V and J ends lost 2 bases and 6 bases respectively, with 5 bases between them. Germline V gene sequence: CDR1 MNHEY, CDR2 SVGEGT. The CDR3 sequence is 13 residues long. CDR3 sequence: CASSYRGNSPLHF. The CDR3 bases are TGTGCCAGCAGTTACAGGGGTAATTCACCCCTCCACTTT.

This clone showed up just a few times. The chain uses TRBV12-5 and TRBJ2-7, with 11 bases fitting TRBD2. The CDR3 is 17 amino acids. V lost 2 bases, J lost 4 bases, and 10 bases stayed unmatched. Per germline, CDR1 LGHNT and CDR2 FRNRAP. CDR3 bases: TGTGCTAGTGGTTTGTGGGGCACTAGCGGGAGAGTGTACGAGCAGTACTTC. Translated, it gives CASGLWGTSGRVYEQYF. Combining the CDR3 with reference TRBV12-5 and TRBJ2-7 gives the whole variable domain DARVTQTPRHKVTEMGQEVTMRCQPILGHNTVFWYRQTMMQGLELLAYFRNRAPLDDSGMPKDRFSAEMPDATLATLKIQPSEPRDSAVYFCASGLWGTSGRVYEQYFGPGTRLTVT.

The V gene is TRBV9, the J gene TRBJ1-6; D call uncertain. Germline assignment: CDR1 SGDLS and CDR2 YYNGEE. The CDR3 spans 15 residues. The V end was cut by 4 bases, the J end by 8 bases, with 16 bases between. In nucleotides, the CDR3 is TGTGCCAGCAGCCCCCGACCGAACTGGGATTCACCCCTCCACTTT. This translates into CASSPRPNWDSPLHF.

At least ten counts were recorded for this clone. The V gene is TRBV7-9, the J gene TRBJ2-5; D unresolved. Germline V lookup: CDR1 SEHNR, CDR2 FQNEAQ (reference sequence). The CDR3 contains 13 residues. V was pared by 1 base and J by 5 bases, with 8 bases between. The CDR3 DNA reads TGTGCCAGCAGCTTAGGGTACCGGGAGACCCAGTACTTC. Translation gives CASSLGYRETQYF.

There are a few counts of this clone. The chain joins TRBV7-8 to TRBJ1-4, with a possible D match to TRBD1 (5 bases). Trimming pared 6 bases from V and 6 bases from J, leaving 14 bases between. CDR1 and CDR2 (germline): SGHVS, FQNEAQ. The CDR3 covers 14 residues. CDR3 in amino acids: CASSWGSGDEKLFF. For the CDR3, the DNA is TGTGCCAGCAGTTGGGGGTCGGGGGATGAAAAACTGTTTTTT.

This clone was counted at least ten times. CDR3 nucleotides: TGTGCCAGCAGCTTGGTCCTAGCGGGCCAAGAGACCCAGTACTTC. It codes for CASSLVLAGQETQYF. This sequence joins TRBV5-4 and TRBJ2-5, with 8 nucleotides matching TRBD2. The V gene end was trimmed by 0 bases and the J gene end by 1 base; junction bases not matched to a gene: 2. The CDR3 spans 15 residues. Germline CDR1 reads SGHNT; CDR2 reads YYREEE (reference sequence). Looking up the rest from reference TRBV5-4 and TRBJ2-5 gives the full variable domain: ETGVTQSPTHLIKTRGQQVTLRCSSQSGHNTVSWYQQALGQGPQFIFQYYREEENGRGNFPPRFSGLQFPNYSSELNVNALELDDSALYLCASSLVLAGQETQYFGPGTRLLVL.

This clone is labeled medium-sized. The chain recombines TRBV6-1 with TRBJ2-1, with D maybe TRBD1 (5 bases). Per the germline V gene, CDR1 is MNHNS and CDR2 is SASEGT. Trimming stripped 9 bases from V and 6 bases from J, with 18 bases between. The CDR3 has 14 amino acids. CDR3 residues: CASTKGAASNEQFF. The CDR3 bases are TGTGCCAGTACCAAAGGGGCGGCTAGCAATGAGCAGTTCTTC.

This chain connects TRBV5-4 to TRBJ2-5; weak D call: TRBD2 (5 bases). The germline V and J ends were trimmed by 6 bases and 1 base, with 13 bases remaining between them. This CDR3 spans 14 amino acids. Germline loops: CDR1 SGHNT, CDR2 YYREEE (reference sequence). This CDR3 is CASISQRSQETQYF. CDR3 bases: TGTGCCAGCATATCCCAGCGGAGCCAAGAGACCCAGTACTTC.

The genes are TRBV7-2 and TRBJ2-2; TRBD1 matches 8 bases. CDR3 length: 15 amino acids. Germline-derived CDR1 and CDR2 are SGHTA and FQGNSA. The V segment lost 4 bases and the J segment 4 bases; nucleotides outside the gene matches: 5. The CDR3 protein is CASSSGQGATGELFF. The CDR3 coding sequence is TGTGCCAGCAGCTCTGGACAGGGAGCCACCGGGGAGCTGTTTTTT.

This clone showed up many times. This may stem from a read error, because a much larger clone lies one nucleotide away. The identical CDR3 is also encoded by other nucleotide sequences in the sample. This rearrangement joins TRBV6-5 to TRBJ1-2, with TRBD1 as a possible D gene (5 bases). CDR3 size: 16 residues. Germline lookup yields CDR1 MNHEY and CDR2 SVGAGI. V was cut by 0 bases and J by 4 bases, with 15 bases left in between. The CDR3 DNA sequence: TGTGCCAGCAGTTACTCACCCGCAGGGACCCCCTATGGCTACACCTTC. Its translation: CASSYSPAGTPYGYTF.

This clone was seen at least ten times. This rearrangement joins TRBV18 to TRBJ1-2; 7 nucleotides line up with TRBD1. The germline CDR1 and CDR2 sequences are KGHSH and LQKENI. The CDR3 is 15 amino acids. The V gene end was trimmed by 3 bases and the J gene end by 7 bases; junction bases not matched to a gene: 11. The CDR3 DNA is TGTGCCAGCTCACCTACGAACAGGGGATTGGGTGGCTACACCTTC. Protein product: CASSPTNRGLGGYTF.

The chain links TRBV7-9 to TRBJ2-7, with 7 bases matching TRBD2. Trimming removed 1 base from V and 4 bases from J; junction bases left unmatched: 4. Germline V lookup: CDR1 SEHNR, CDR2 FQNEAQ (reference sequence). This CDR3 has 14 amino acids. CDR3: CASSLEGGGYEQYF. The DNA for the CDR3 is TGTGCCAGCAGCTTAGAAGGCGGGGGATACGAGCAGTACTTC.

As concerns this clone: At the DNA level, this CDR3 is encoded by other sequences in the same sample as well. The J gene is TRBJ2-6, the V gene TRBV11-2; tentatively, D is TRBD1 or TRBD2 (5 bases each). Germline values: CDR1 SGHAT, CDR2 FQNNGV. The CDR3 runs to 17 residues. The V gene lost 4 bases and the J gene lost 1 base, with 14 bases spanning the gap. CDR3 amino acids: CASSSKGWGSGANVLTF. The CDR3 bases are TGTGCCAGCAGCTCCAAGGGGTGGGGGTCTGGGGCCAACGTCCTGACTTTC.

This clone rates as medium-sized. The CDR3 sequence is CASSELAGGPSYEQYF. In DNA, the CDR3 is TGTGCCAGCAGTGAATTAGCGGGAGGGCCTTCCTACGAGCAGTACTTC. The chain links TRBV6-1 to TRBJ2-7, with 11 bases identical to TRBD2. CDR1 is MNHNS, CDR2 SASEGT, per germline. The CDR3 runs to 16 residues. The ends lost 2 bases at V and 1 base at J; junction bases unmatched: 4.

At least ten counts were recorded for this clone. It may be a read error: a sequence one base away is much more abundant. The gene calls are TRBV20-1 and TRBJ2-1, with 8 bases aligning to TRBD1. The J segment lost 5 bases and the V segment lost 5 bases, leaving 8 bases of the junction unmatched. Germline CDR1 and CDR2: DFQATT and SNEGSKA (reference sequence). This CDR3 contains 14 residues. The CDR3 DNA is TGCAGTGCTCGACAGGGGTCGGGGGACAATGAGCAGTTCTTC. This encodes CSARQGSGDNEQFF.

This clone was observed a few times. The CDR3 reads CASSQSRDRGYGYTF. The DNA for the CDR3 is TGCGCCAGCAGCCAGTCCCGGGACAGGGGCTATGGCTACACCTTC. The V gene is TRBV4-3, the J gene TRBJ1-2; 10 bases are a match to TRBD1. The germline V gene has CDR1 LGHNA and CDR2 YSLEER. Trimming removed 3 bases from V and 4 bases from J; junction bases left unmatched: 5. This CDR3 comprises 15 residues.

This clone was detected ten times or more. A much bigger clone sits one base away, suggesting this may be a read error. In the same sample, other DNA sequences code for this CDR3. The chain combines TRBV12-3 or TRBV12-4 with TRBJ2-1; 7 bases line up with TRBD2. CDR3 length equals 14 residues. This CDR3 is CASSLGTTNNEQFF. As DNA, the CDR3 is TGCGCCAGCAGTTTAGGGACTACCAACAATGAGCAGTTCTTC.

As regards this clone: The junction does not match germline at one end; this may be a read error. The gene calls are TRBV2 and TRBJ1-2; D is possibly TRBD1 (6 bases). In germline, CDR1 is SNHLY, CDR2 FYNNEI. The CDR3 is made up of 15 amino acids. CDR3 in amino acids: CASIEQGRSNYGYTF. Written as DNA, the CDR3 is TGCGCCAGCATTGAACAGGGTCGCTCTAACTATGGCTACACCTTC. The whole variable domain, remainder taken from reference TRBV2 and TRBJ1-2, is EPEVTQTPSHQVTQMGQEVILRCVPISNHLYFYWYRQILGQKVEFLVSFYNNEISEKSEIFDDQFSVERPDGSNFTLKIRSTKLEDSAMYFCASIEQGRSNYGYTFGSGTRLTVV.